This T cell receptor (beta chain) was sequenced during a study of shared clonotypes between healthy human individuals. About the study: The plates for each donor numbered three CD4 naive, three CD4 memory, two CD8 naive and one CD8 memory.

Whole-study results and caveats: Generation probabilities of non-shared clonotypes were lower (relative to those shared by all four donors).

As for this clone: What it binds is not known. Other DNA sequences within the sample encode an identical CDR3.

Measured with immunoSEQ multiplex PCR; TCRdb has only the in-frame clones, and not every one. The table records about a million clones, 70% to 85% of them present only once. The source material was memory CD4+ T cells sorted from blood. Subset here: CD45RA-negative fraction. This clonotype was obtained from a man aged 18 to 29 in good health.

CDR3 loop: CASSGNSNQPQHF. CDR3 sequence (DNA): TGTGCCAGTAGTGGGAATAGCAATCAGCCCCAGCATTTT. This chain links TRBV19 with TRBJ1-5; no clear D gene. CDR3 length: 13 amino acids. Trimming left V 5 bases short and J 0 bases short, with 5 bases between. The germline CDR1 and CDR2 sequences are LNHDA and SQIVND (reference sequence).